Given below is one TCR beta chain in context. Its specificity is unknown. TCRdb's copy holds only in-frame clones and misses some; the assay was immunoSEQ multiplex PCR. In the table there are tens of thousands of clones, around three quarters of which are singletons. This record comes from a study of T cell responses to AZD1222 COVID-19 vaccine. Second-dose groups at about 4 or about 12 weeks were pooled. Whole-study findings and limits: Repertoires were obtained only post-peak T cell response. With dominance at 160-218 and 743-854, vaccine-associated CD4 TCRs spanned spike. Donor demographics were predominantly white British with a female majority; clonal diversity may be underestimated.

The CDR3 covers 12 residues. CDR1 and CDR2 (germline): MGHDK, SYGVNS. Trimming shortened V by 4 bases and J by 8 bases, and 8 bases separated the two germline ends. V usage is TRBV25-1 and J usage is TRBJ2-2, with D uncertain. The TCR originated in an adult who received the AZD1222 COVID-19 vaccine. The input for sequencing was peripheral blood, taken 28 days after the second AZD1222 dose. For the CDR3, the DNA is TGTGCCAGCAGTGTAAGGATGGGGGAGCTGTTTTTT. This translates into CASSVRMGELFF.